This TCR beta chain was recorded in a study of cytomegalovirus exposure and HLA in healthy donors. The PCR contained 60 Vbeta and 13 Jbeta primers. Using immunoSEQ multiplex PCR, the repertoire was profiled, and TCRdb retains in-frame clones only, with some absent. The table lists 190,000 or so clones, roughly 80% of them singletons. Germline CDR1 reads SGHRS; CDR2 reads YFSETQ. The CDR3 length is 11 residues. Trimming stripped 4 bases from V and 4 bases from J, with 5 bases between. V usage is TRBV5-1 and J usage is TRBJ2-5; the D gene is possibly TRBD1 (5 bases). The sequence was obtained from a boy aged 5-17 years in good health and CMV-seronegative. Sample: PBMCs. For the CDR3, the DNA is TGCGCCAGCAGCGGGGCAGAGACCCAGTACTTC. It translates to CASSGAETQYF.